Shown below are 29 T cell receptor beta chains from a single sample sequenced in a study of cytomegalovirus exposure and HLA in healthy donors. Amplification used 60 Vbeta primers and 13 Jbeta primers. Libraries were prepared by immunoSEQ multiplex PCR; TCRdb keeps only in-frame clonotypes and omits some of them. The table lists about 170,000 clones, 77% of them singletons. Material: PBMCs. Receptors were obtained from a woman aged 25 to 39 in good health and CMV-seropositive.

The J gene is TRBJ1-1, the V gene TRBV29-1, with D perhaps matching TRBD1 (5 bases). There are 12 residues in the CDR3. The germline V gene encodes CDR1 SQVTM and CDR2 ANQGSEA. DNA for the CDR3: TGCAGTTACCTGCAGGGACTCACTGAAGCTTTCTTT. Its translation: CSYLQGLTEAFF.

In its sample, this clone was seen a few times. The chain employs TRBV5-1 and TRBJ1-4, with TRBD1 identical over 8 bases. The length of the CDR3 is 17 residues. In germline, CDR1 is SGHRS, CDR2 YFSETQ. Trimming took 0 bases from V and 7 from J; bases not matched to a gene: 11. The chain's CDR3 is CASSLAIGQGAGEKLFF. The CDR3 DNA sequence: TGCGCCAGCAGCTTGGCCATCGGACAGGGAGCAGGTGAAAAACTGTTTTTT.

This chain connects TRBV9 to TRBJ1-4, with D possibly TRBD1 on 6 matching bases. Per germline, CDR1 SGDLS and CDR2 YYNGEE. The V and J ends lost 0 bases and 8 bases respectively, with 8 bases between them. This CDR3 is built from 13 residues. The CDR3 region has the DNA TGTGCCAGCAGCGTAGATCAGGGGGAAAAACTGTTTTTT. This sequence encodes CASSVDQGEKLFF. The full variable domain, in which reference TRBV9 and TRBJ1-4 provide the parts outside the CDR3, is DSGVTQTPKHLITATGQRVTLRCSPRSGDLSVYWYQQSLDQGLQFLIQYYNGEERAKGNILERFSAQQFPDLHSELNLSSLELGDSALYFCASSVDQGEKLFFGSGTQLSVL.

This rearrangement joins TRBV4-1 to TRBJ2-7; maybe TRBD1 (5 bases). Germline V gene data show CDR1 as MGHRA and CDR2 as YSYEKL. The CDR3 loop spans 16 amino acids. Trimming pared 1 base from V and 1 base from J, leaving 14 bases between. DNA of the CDR3: TGCGCCAGCAGCCAAGCGGCAGGGCAGAAGTCCTACGAGCAGTACTTC. Protein: CASSQAAGQKSYEQYF.

The chain combines TRBV7-2 with TRBJ2-1, with 7 bases aligning to TRBD1. Germline V gene lookup returns CDR1 SGHTA and CDR2 FQGNSA. V lost 3 bases and J lost 6; bases outside the gene matches: 2. The CDR3 is 13 amino acids. The CDR3 is CASSLTGPNEQFF. CDR3 sequence (DNA): TGTGCCAGCAGCTTGACAGGGCCCAATGAGCAGTTCTTC.

V usage is TRBV2 and J usage is TRBJ2-3, with 13 bases fitting TRBD2. CDR1 and CDR2 from the germline V gene are SNHLY and FYNNEI. After removal of 8 bases from V and 4 bases from J, the junction contained 3 bases not matched to a gene. There are 14 residues in the CDR3. The CDR3 sequence is CASRLAGGADTQYF. The CDR3 nucleotides are TGTGCCAGCCGACTAGCGGGAGGAGCAGATACGCAGTATTTT.

The chain employs TRBV18 and TRBJ1-2; TRBD1 matches 11 bases. The J segment lost 8 bases and the V segment lost 7 bases, leaving 9 bases of the junction unmatched. Germline assignment: CDR1 KGHSH and CDR2 LQKENI. The CDR3 has 14 residues. The CDR3 nucleotides are TGTGCCAGCTGGCCGGGACAGGGGGATTCAGGCTACACCTTC. Translated, it gives CASWPGQGDSGYTF.

The rearrangement joins TRBV30 to TRBJ1-1; no clear D. The CDR3 consists of 13 residues. Trimming pared 4 bases from V and 4 bases from J, leaving 13 bases between. Germline V CDR1 and CDR2: GTSNPN, SVGIG (reference sequence). Here the CDR3 DNA reads TGTGCCTGGACCTCCATGGGCTCCACTGAAGCTTTCTTT. Its translation: CAWTSMGSTEAFF.

The rearrangement joins TRBV5-5 to TRBJ2-2; 8 nucleotides align to TRBD2. V lost 2 bases, J lost 2 bases, and 8 bases stayed unmatched. The CDR3 runs 17 residues. CDR1 SGHKS and CDR2 YYEKEE come from the germline V gene (reference sequence). CDR3 bases: TGTGCCAGCAGCTTCCTGGGACTAGGAAGAAACACCGGGGAGCTGTTTTTT. It codes for CASSFLGLGRNTGELFF.

The genes are TRBV2 and TRBJ2-1; 8 bases line up with TRBD1. The CDR3 runs 12 residues. CDR1 and CDR2 from the germline V gene are SNHLY and FYNNEI. J lost 8 bases, V lost 6 bases, and 3 bases had no gene match. The CDR3 DNA reads as TGTGCCAGCAGCACGACAGGGGATGAGCAGTTCTTC. Translation gives CASSTTGDEQFF.

The genes are TRBV6-5 and TRBJ1-5; TRBD1 matches at 7 bases. Germline V lookup: CDR1 MNHEY, CDR2 SVGAGI. CDR3 length equals 15 residues. V was pared by 5 bases and J by 5 bases, with 9 bases of the junction left unmatched. The CDR3, as DNA: TGTGCCAGCAGTCGTGCGGGGACAGATTATCAGCCCCAGCATTTT. Its protein product is CASSRAGTDYQPQHF.

This chain connects TRBV28 to TRBJ1-4, with D possibly matching TRBD1 (6 bases). V gave up 7 bases and J gave up 2 bases, with 11 bases separating them. The CDR3 loop spans 14 amino acids. The germline V gene has CDR1 MDHEN and CDR2 SYDVKM. CDR3 sequence (DNA): TGTGCCAGCAAGAGGGGGTTTACTAATGAAAAACTGTTTTTT. This codes for CASKRGFTNEKLFF.

The rearrangement joins TRBV28 to TRBJ2-7, with D tentatively TRBD2 (5 bases). Germline CDR1 and CDR2: MDHEN and SYDVKM. This CDR3 comprises 14 residues. V was shortened by 5 bases and J by 5 bases, with 16 bases between the two germline ends. CDR3 sequence (DNA): TGTGCCAGCAGTAGCGGTGGCCTCGGGGACGAGCAGTACTTC. This translates into CASSSGGLGDEQYF.

The chain combines TRBV7-4 with TRBJ2-3; 14 nucleotides align to TRBD2. This CDR3 contains 16 residues. Germline V CDR1 and CDR2: SGHVT, SQSDAQ. With 4 bases clipped from V and 5 bases from J, the junction kept 5 bases outside the gene matches. The CDR3 region has the DNA TGTGCCAGCAGCTCTGTAGGGACTAGCGGGGGAGATACGCAGTATTTT. This codes for CASSSVGTSGGDTQYF.

The CDR3: CSGFTGTNYGYTF. DNA for the CDR3: TGCAGCGGATTCACAGGGACCAACTATGGCTACACCTTC. J is TRBJ1-2 and V is TRBV29-1; D might be TRBD1 (6 bases). This CDR3 has 13 amino acids. The germline V gene encodes CDR1 SQVTM and CDR2 ANQGSEA. V was shortened by 7 bases and J by 2 bases, with 14 bases between the two germline ends.

The chain recombines TRBV4-2 with TRBJ2-3; 7 bases line up with TRBD2. V was clipped by 1 base and J by 2 bases; unmatched bases: 9. The CDR3 runs to 17 residues. CDR1 and CDR2 (germline): LGHNA, YNFKEQ. The CDR3 loop reads CASSQAGREIHTDTQYF. The CDR3 DNA sequence: TGTGCCAGCAGCCAAGCTGGGCGGGAGATACACACAGATACGCAGTATTTT.

This clone appeared a few times. The chain links TRBV7-9 to TRBJ2-5; 7 bases align to TRBD2. Per germline, CDR1 SEHNR and CDR2 FQNEAQ (reference sequence). The CDR3 runs to 16 residues. The ends lost 2 bases at V and 5 bases at J; junction bases unmatched: 11. The DNA of the CDR3 is TGTGCCAGCAGCTTAAGAGCCGGCAGGGAGGGTGAGACCCAGTACTTC. This gives the protein CASSLRAGREGETQYF.

The CDR3 reads CAWRDRGKDTQYF. For the CDR3, the DNA is TGTGCCTGGAGAGACAGGGGGAAAGATACGCAGTATTTT. J is TRBJ2-3 and V is TRBV30, with TRBD1 identical over 9 bases. V was pared by 3 bases and J by 5 bases, with 3 bases of the junction left unmatched. The germline V gene encodes CDR1 GTSNPN and CDR2 SVGIG (reference sequence). The CDR3 totals 13 residues.

The chain carries TRBV27 and TRBJ2-3; 7 positions match TRBD2. The CDR3 covers 17 residues. Germline assignment: CDR1 MNHEY and CDR2 SMNVEV (reference sequence). V shed 5 bases and J 3 bases; nucleotides not matched to a gene: 14. As DNA, the CDR3 is TGTGCCAGCAGTATAAACCCCGGGACTATGGGGACAGATACGCAGTATTTT. Translated: CASSINPGTMGTDTQYF.

The CDR3 sequence is CASSFTGSPYGYTF. The DNA for the CDR3 is TGTGCCAGCAGCTTCACGGGATCCCCCTATGGCTACACCTTC. The V call is TRBV5-8, the J call TRBJ1-2; no clear D. Trimming pared 2 bases from V and 4 bases from J, leaving 12 bases between. The CDR3 is 14 amino acids. In germline, CDR1 is SGHTS, CDR2 YDEGEE.

On this clone: Other DNA sequences from this sample encode an identical CDR3 as well. This CDR3 is CASSLGQGSYNEQFF. CDR3 bases: TGCGCCAGCAGCTTGGGACAGGGGTCCTACAATGAGCAGTTCTTC. This chain uses TRBV5-1 with TRBJ2-1; 8 positions agree with TRBD1. Germline trimming cut 0 bases from V and 1 base from J; bases unmatched to any gene: 0. CDR1 and CDR2 from the germline V gene are SGHRS and YFSETQ. This CDR3 contains 15 residues. Drawing the rest from reference TRBV5-1 and TRBJ2-1, the complete variable domain is KAGVTQTPRYLIKTRGQQVTLSCSPISGHRSVSWYQQTPGQGLQFLFEYFSETQRNKGNFPGRFSGRQFSNSRSEMNVSTLELGDSALYLCASSLGQGSYNEQFFGPGTRLTVL.

V gene TRBV7-2 combines with J gene TRBJ2-1; 9 nucleotides align to TRBD2. Losses at the gene ends were 1 base for V and 6 bases for J; bases not matched to a gene: 10. CDR3 length equals 17 residues. Germline V CDR1 and CDR2: SGHTA, FQGNSA. The CDR3 protein is CASSLGGSGRFGNEQFF. The DNA for the CDR3 is TGTGCCAGCAGCTTAGGGGGTAGCGGGAGATTTGGCAATGAGCAGTTCTTC.

This clone appeared a few times. The rearrangement joins TRBV7-2 to TRBJ2-1; 10 bases agree with TRBD2. Germline CDR1 and CDR2: SGHTA and FQGNSA. Trimming cost V 5 bases and J 4 bases; bases outside gene matches: 5. CDR3 length: 15 amino acids. CDR3 residues: CASSPGTSVYNEQFF. The CDR3 coding sequence is TGTGCCAGCAGCCCTGGGACTAGCGTATACAATGAGCAGTTCTTC.

V gene TRBV6-5 combines with J gene TRBJ2-1; 7 bases are a match to TRBD1. The germline CDR1 and CDR2 sequences are MNHEY and SVGAGI. The CDR3 totals 15 residues. The ends lost 2 bases at V and 6 bases at J; junction bases unmatched: 7. CDR3 DNA: TGTGCCAGCAGTTACGACAGGGATTCGGGCAATGAGCAGTTCTTC. Protein sequence: CASSYDRDSGNEQFF.

The chain joins TRBV5-1 to TRBJ2-2; 11 nucleotides agree with TRBD2. Germline V gene lookup returns CDR1 SGHRS and CDR2 YFSETQ. The CDR3 is made up of 16 amino acids. V trimming: 4 bases; J trimming: 3 bases; junction bases outside the gene matches: 5. The CDR3 is CASSPLAGGDTGELFF. The CDR3 coding sequence is TGCGCCAGCAGCCCCTTAGCGGGAGGGGACACCGGGGAGCTGTTTTTT.

The CDR3 here is CASSQDPGRNTGELFF. CDR3 in DNA: TGCGCCAGCAGCCAAGATCCGGGTCGGAACACCGGGGAGCTGTTTTTT. The chain carries TRBV4-1 and TRBJ2-2; D call uncertain. The germline V gene has CDR1 MGHRA and CDR2 YSYEKL. CDR3 length: 16 residues. Trimming shortened V by 0 bases and J by 1 base, and 9 bases separated the two germline ends.

The chain combines TRBV28 with TRBJ1-1; D unclear. This CDR3 region has 11 residues. Trimming removed 8 bases from V and 5 bases from J, with 9 bases in between. Per the germline V gene, CDR1 is MDHEN and CDR2 is SYDVKM. CDR3 bases: TGTGCCAGCGCTCTAGGTACTGAAGCTTTCTTT. Protein sequence: CASALGTEAFF.

The rearrangement links TRBV14 to TRBJ2-7; TRBD1 matches 7 bases. Losses at the gene ends were 4 bases for V and 3 bases for J; bases not matched to a gene: 3. The CDR3 length is 13 residues. The germline CDR1 and CDR2 sequences are SGHDN and FVKESK. CDR3 DNA sequence: TGTGCCAGCAGCCTCCGACAGGGCTACGAGCAGTACTTC. This codes for CASSLRQGYEQYF.

In its sample, this clone was seen a few times. The rearrangement uses TRBV11-3 and TRBJ2-1, with 10 bases lining up with TRBD2. The CDR3 loop spans 16 amino acids. Trimming cost V 3 bases and J 6 bases; bases outside gene matches: 8. CDR1 SGHNT and CDR2 YENEEA come from the germline V gene. The CDR3 DNA sequence: TGTGCCAGCAGCTTGGGCGATAGCGGGAGGAGCAATGAGCAGTTCTTC. Protein: CASSLGDSGRSNEQFF. Drawing the rest from reference TRBV11-3 and TRBJ2-1, the complete variable domain is EAGVVQSPRYKIIEKKQPVAFWCNPISGHNTLYWYLQNLGQGPELLIRYENEEAVDDSQLPKDRFSAERLKGVDSTLKIQPAELGDSAVYLCASSLGDSGRSNEQFFGPGTRLTVL.